These 2 T cell receptor beta chains were all obtained from the same sample, sequenced in a study of T cell responses to AZD1222 COVID-19 vaccine. Generated by immunoSEQ multiplex PCR, the TCRdb table keeps only in-frame clones and is missing some. The table records around 84,000 clones, 80% to 90% of them present only once. This specimen consisted of peripheral blood, obtained 28 days after the second AZD1222 dose. The receptors come from an adult who received the AZD1222 COVID-19 vaccine.

The chain employs TRBV9 and TRBJ2-3; 9 nucleotides align to TRBD2. Trimming removed 3 bases from V and 2 bases from J; junction bases left unmatched: 10. The CDR3 extends over 17 amino acids. CDR1 is SGDLS and CDR2 is YYNGEE in the germline V gene. CDR3 loop: CASSAMRGGGVTDTQYF. The CDR3 DNA reads as TGTGCCAGCAGCGCGATGCGTGGCGGGGGGGTCACAGATACGCAGTATTTT.

J is TRBJ1-4 and V is TRBV5-3; possibly TRBD1 for D (5 bases). TRBV5-3 is flagged as an ORF with uncertain function. The V end lost 6 bases, the J end lost 7 bases, and 19 bases lay between the germline ends. The length of the CDR3 is 15 residues. The CDR3 region has the DNA TGTGCCAGAATCGGAACGGGGACCGCAGGTGAAAAACTGTTTTTT. Translating it yields CARIGTGTAGEKLFF.